The entry below gives a single TCR beta chain sequence along with its context. The source of the sample is a study of cytotoxic CD8 clonotypes in ibrutinib-treated CLL. Germline loops: CDR1 ENHRY, CDR2 SYGVKD. The CDR3 has 16 residues. Losses at the gene ends were 2 bases for V and 3 bases for J; bases not matched to a gene: 4. The protocol was immunoSEQ multiplex PCR, while the TCRdb copy is restricted to in-frame clones and leaves out a portion. The data hold roughly 190,000 clones, with around 72% observed a single time. The chain links TRBV10-3 to TRBJ2-7, with 13 bases matching TRBD2. This TCR was sampled from a human donor with chronic lymphocytic leukemia. Material: PBMCs, obtained after 24 months of ibrutinib treatment. The CDR3 nucleotides read TGTGCCATCAGTGAGGGGGGACTAGCGGGAAACTACGAGCAGTACTTC. Translation gives CAISEGGLAGNYEQYF.